This record concerns one T cell receptor (beta chain) sequence. What it binds is not known. A read error may explain this, as a much larger clone is one base away. Profiled with immunoSEQ multiplex PCR; TCRdb holds only in-frame clones, not every one. The data contain 450,000 to 650,000 clones, roughly four fifths of them seen just once; the ten biggest clones take up around 12%. Healthy HIV-negative adults without recent acute infections or vaccinations served as donors. This sample was included in a study of shared clonotypes between healthy human individuals. Whole-study context: The study drew on a couple of women and a few men aged 18 to 49 as donors.

General study results and limits: Blood was the only sampled material, and tissue repertoires likely differ.

The CDR3 has 17 amino acids. The germline V gene has CDR1 MGHRA and CDR2 YSYEKL. This TCR was recovered from a woman in her thirties or forties in good health. Some clones in this sample may be carry-over from other donors' samples. This chain joins TRBV4-1 and TRBJ2-1; perhaps D is TRBD1 or TRBD2 (5 bases each). Sequencing was carried out using PBMCs. CDR3 residues: CANSPYGTVSSYNEQFF. CDR3 nucleotide sequence: TGCGCCAACAGCCCATACGGGACGGTAAGCTCCTACAATGAGCAGTTCTTC.